Given below is one TCR beta chain in context. These data come from a study of blood T cell repertoires in COVID-19. At the level of the study: The samples span acute and convalescent COVID-19 from the United States, Italy and Spain.

The J segment lost 5 bases and the V segment lost 0 bases, leaving 11 bases of the junction unmatched. CDR3 length: 17 amino acids. CDR1 is MNHEY, CDR2 SMNVEV, per germline (reference sequence). The table came from immunoSEQ multiplex PCR; TCRdb's copy has only in-frame clones and leaves some out. Here the sample spans around 64,000 clones, roughly 93% being singletons. The source is a human donor in a cohort sampled during active COVID-19. The chain has TRBV27 and TRBJ2-5, with TRBD1 matching over 8 bases. Sequenced material: peripheral blood. The CDR3 spells CASSLSLLGQGRETQYF. As DNA, the CDR3 is TGTGCCAGCAGTTTATCCCTTTTAGGACAGGGTCGCGAGACCCAGTACTTC.